The 24 T cell receptor beta chains listed next were all sequenced from one sample in a study of T cell responses to AZD1222 COVID-19 vaccine. Some clones are missing from TCRdb's copy, which holds only in-frame ones; the method was immunoSEQ multiplex PCR. The sample has more than 70,000 clones, about 87% seen once. Sequencing used peripheral blood, obtained on day 0 of AZD1222 vaccination. Every receptor here comes from an adult in good health.

The chain couples TRBV5-6 to TRBJ2-1, with a possible D match to TRBD1 (6 bases). The V gene lost 2 bases and the J gene lost 15 bases, with 18 bases spanning the gap. The CDR3 consists of 13 residues. The germline gives CDR1 SGHDT, CDR2 YYEEEE. The CDR3 spells CASSFGGGYPPFF. DNA of the CDR3: TGTGCCAGCAGCTTTGGGGGCGGTTATCCTCCGTTCTTC.

The CDR3 DNA follows: TGTGCCAGCAGCTCGACTAGCGGGAGAGGCGGGGAGCTGTTTTTT. This sequence encodes CASSSTSGRGGELFF. The genes are TRBV7-6 and TRBJ2-2; 12 bases match TRBD2. CDR3 size: 15 residues. CDR1 and CDR2 (germline): SGHVS, FNYEAQ. The ends lost 4 bases at V and 7 bases at J; junction bases unmatched: 4.

This clone was seen more than once but under ten times. V usage is TRBV29-1 and J usage is TRBJ2-4; D gene uncertain. CDR3 size: 11 residues. CDR1 and CDR2 (germline): SQVTM, ANQGSEA. CDR3 in DNA: TGCAGAGCCTCATTCGGAAGGGATCAGTACTTC. Translation: CRASFGRDQYF. Complete variable domain (other parts from reference TRBV29-1 and TRBJ2-4): SAVISQKPSRDICQRGTSLTIQCQVDSQVTMMFWYRQQPGQSLTLIATANQGSEATYESGFVIDKFPISRPNLTFSTLTVSNMSPEDSSIYLCRASFGRDQYFGAGTRLSVL.

This clone appeared a single time. The rearrangement uses TRBV7-9 and TRBJ2-1, with 12 bases matching TRBD2. The germline CDR1 and CDR2 sequences are SEHNR and FQNEAQ (reference sequence). Losses at the gene ends were 5 bases for V and 12 bases for J; bases not matched to a gene: 8. CDR3 size: 14 residues. For the CDR3, the DNA is TGTGCCAGCAGCCAGACTAGCGGGAGTATCGTGCAGTTCTTC. This codes for CASSQTSGSIVQFF.

J is TRBJ2-3 and V is TRBV10-3; tentative D call: TRBD2 (6 bases). V lost 2 bases and J 0 bases, leaving 12 bases between the germline ends. This CDR3 comprises 16 residues. The germline V gene encodes CDR1 ENHRY and CDR2 SYGVKD. DNA of the CDR3: TGTGCCATCAGTGAGAATGGTCTAGCGAGCACAGATACGCAGTATTTT. Amino acids: CAISENGLASTDTQYF.

V and J are TRBV12-3 or TRBV12-4 and TRBJ1-5, with D unclear. The CDR3 has 11 residues. Trimming stripped 3 bases from V and 6 bases from J, with 3 bases between. The CDR3 loop is CASSFFQPQHF. CDR3 nucleotides: TGTGCCAGCAGTTTTTTTCAGCCCCAGCATTTT.

CDR3 in DNA: TGTGCCAGCACCCCCAGGGCCGGTGTGGGGTCACCCCTCCACTTT. It yields the protein CASTPRAGVGSPLHF. This chain links TRBV27 with TRBJ1-6; a possible D gene is TRBD1 (5 bases). V was clipped by 7 bases and J by 10 bases, with 20 bases between them. Per germline, CDR1 MNHEY and CDR2 SMNVEV (reference sequence). CDR3 size: 15 residues.

V gene TRBV15 combines with J gene TRBJ2-3; D tentatively fits TRBD1 or TRBD2 (6 bases each). The V and J ends lost 9 bases and 4 bases respectively, with 17 bases between them. This CDR3 is built from 14 residues. Per the germline V gene, CDR1 is LNHNV and CDR2 is YYDKDF (reference sequence). CDR3: CATSAGQWPDTQYF. In DNA form, the CDR3 reads TGTGCCACGTCGGCGGGACAATGGCCAGATACGCAGTATTTT.

The CDR3 reads CASSMWFAVTEAFF. CDR3 nucleotides: TGTGCCAGTAGTATGTGGTTCGCAGTCACTGAAGCTTTCTTT. This chain connects TRBV19 to TRBJ1-1; D is undetermined. The V and J ends lost 3 bases and 4 bases respectively, with 12 bases between them. This CDR3 has 14 amino acids. Germline V CDR1 and CDR2: LNHDA, SQIVND (reference sequence).

The chain employs TRBV2 and TRBJ2-7; 7 nucleotides line up with TRBD2. J was trimmed by 6 bases and V by 11 bases; bases with no gene match: 10. The germline gives CDR1 SNHLY, CDR2 FYNNEI. CDR3 length: 12 amino acids. This CDR3 reads CAADGGRREQYF. CDR3 bases: TGTGCCGCGGATGGCGGGAGACGCGAGCAGTACTTC. The entire variable domain, with the rest obtained from reference TRBV2 and TRBJ2-7, is as follows: EPEVTQTPSHQVTQMGQEVILRCVPISNHLYFYWYRQILGQKVEFLVSFYNNEISEKSEIFDDQFSVERPDGSNFTLKIRSTKLEDSAMYFCAADGGRREQYFGPGTRLTVT.

For this clone: One end of the junction is discordant with germline, which a read error may explain. The CDR3 DNA follows: TGTGCTAGCAGACCGATCTCGGGGGGCACCGGGGAGCTGTTTTTT. As protein: CASRPISGGTGELFF. The rearrangement joins TRBV7-7 to TRBJ2-2; TRBD2 matches at 7 bases. The germline V gene has CDR1 SSHAT and CDR2 FNYEAQ (reference sequence). The CDR3 runs to 15 residues.

The V gene is TRBV10-3, the J gene TRBJ1-6, with 9 bases lining up with TRBD1. V was pared by 5 bases and J by 10 bases, with 9 bases of the junction left unmatched. The germline gives CDR1 ENHRY, CDR2 SYGVKD. CDR3 length: 15 amino acids. CDR3 loop: CAISSTGGLGSPLHF. The CDR3 DNA reads TGTGCCATCAGTTCGACAGGGGGTTTAGGGTCACCCCTCCACTTT.

The V gene is TRBV20-1, the J gene TRBJ2-4; no clear D gene. The CDR3 runs 11 residues. The germline V gene encodes CDR1 DFQATT and CDR2 SNEGSKA (reference sequence). V was clipped by 4 bases and J by 8 bases, with 9 bases between them. The CDR3 bases are TGCAGTGCTACCCCACTCGACATTCAGTACTTC. It encodes CSATPLDIQYF.

This clone was seen a single time. The J gene is TRBJ1-3, the V gene TRBV28; TRBD1 might be the D (6 bases). CDR1 MDHEN and CDR2 SYDVKM come from the germline V gene. This CDR3 contains 17 residues. Trimming took off 3 bases at V and 3 bases at J, with 18 bases between the two ends. The CDR3 nucleotides read TGTGCCAGCAGTTTCCCCGAGGGGGAGTCTTTTGGAAACACCATATATTTT. Its protein product is CASSFPEGESFGNTIYF.

The chain has TRBV27 and TRBJ2-1, with D perhaps given as TRBD1 or TRBD2 (5 bases each). Trimming stripped 5 bases from V and 0 bases from J, with 11 bases between. Germline CDR1 and CDR2: MNHEY and SMNVEV (reference sequence). CDR3 length: 15 residues. CDR3 loop: CASSPGGGSYNEQFF. DNA for the CDR3: TGTGCCAGCAGTCCCGGTGGGGGCTCCTACAATGAGCAGTTCTTC.

CDR3 DNA sequence: TGTGCCAGCAGCCCCAGCGCGACACACTACGAGCAGTACTTC. Its protein is CASSPSATHYEQYF. V and J are TRBV5-6 and TRBJ2-7; D unclear. V shed 4 bases and J shed 3 bases, with 14 bases lying between them. The CDR3 extends over 14 amino acids. CDR1 SGHDT and CDR2 YYEEEE come from the germline V gene.

The chain has TRBV6-1 and TRBJ2-2; TRBD2 is a possible D gene (6 bases). Germline CDR1 reads MNHNS; CDR2 reads SASEGT. The CDR3 runs 16 residues. The V end lost 4 bases, the J end lost 8 bases, and 20 bases lay between the germline ends. The CDR3 reads CASSVGGDLFLGELFF. In DNA, the CDR3 is TGTGCCAGCAGTGTCGGGGGAGACTTATTTTTAGGGGAGCTGTTTTTT.

The chain joins TRBV6-1 to TRBJ1-2; tentative D call: TRBD1 (5 bases). V lost 2 bases, J lost 3 bases, and 7 bases lay in between. The germline V gene has CDR1 MNHNS and CDR2 SASEGT. The CDR3 totals 13 residues. CDR3 protein: CASSESGYYGYTF. The CDR3, as DNA: TGTGCCAGCAGTGAATCAGGGTACTATGGCTACACCTTC.

The chain links TRBV2 to TRBJ1-1; D ambiguous. Trimming removed 6 bases from V and 3 bases from J, with 11 bases in between. Germline CDR1 and CDR2: SNHLY and FYNNEI. The CDR3 spans 13 residues. The CDR3: CASRGVEHTEAFF. Here the CDR3 DNA reads TGTGCCAGCAGAGGAGTGGAACACACTGAAGCTTTCTTT.

V usage is TRBV7-8 and J usage is TRBJ2-2; 7 nucleotides align to TRBD2. The V gene's germline CDR1 is SGHVS and CDR2 FQNEAQ. This CDR3 contains 19 residues. The junction had 15 bases not matched to a gene; V was cut back by 5 bases and J by 0 bases. CDR3 nucleotide sequence: TGTGCCAGCAGCCCTCGGGGTAGCGGAGGGAGGGCGAACACCGGGGAGCTGTTTTTT. Its translation is CASSPRGSGGRANTGELFF.

The DNA of the CDR3 is TGTGCCAGCACCCGAGGGGGGGTTCCTCTCTACGAGCAGTACTTC. Protein product: CASTRGGVPLYEQYF. The rearrangement joins TRBV6-7 to TRBJ2-7, with a possible D match to TRBD2 (7 bases). TRBV6-7 is an ORF; its function is uncertain. The germline V and J ends were trimmed by 7 bases and 3 bases, with 19 bases remaining between them. The CDR3 spans 15 residues.

V is TRBV21-1 and J is TRBJ1-3. TRBV21-1 is a recognized pseudogene. The CDR3 loop spans 18 amino acids. CDR3 DNA sequence: TGTGCCAGCAGCAAAGAGGTGCCGGTTACGAGCTCTGGAAACACCATATATTTT. Translated: CASSKEVPVTSSGNTIYF.

V usage is TRBV6-2 or TRBV6-3 and J usage is TRBJ2-7; possibly TRBD1 or TRBD2 for D (5 bases each). The CDR3 loop spans 16 amino acids. V lost 2 bases to trimming and J lost 3 bases, with 17 bases between them. CDR1 is MNHEY, CDR2 SVGEGT, per germline. CDR3 DNA: TGTGCCAGCAGTTACCGAGGGGCCCCCGGAGACTACGAGCAGTACTTC. This sequence encodes CASSYRGAPGDYEQYF.

V gene TRBV5-6 combines with J gene TRBJ1-2; TRBD1 is a possible D gene (6 bases). Trimming shortened V by 4 bases and J by 3 bases, and 22 bases separated the two germline ends. The CDR3 is made up of 17 amino acids. CDR1 is SGHDT and CDR2 is YYEEEE in the germline V gene. Written as DNA, the CDR3 is TGTGCCAGCAGCCCTATAGCGGAGGGGGGGTATGACTATGGCTACACCTTC. Its translation is CASSPIAEGGYDYGYTF.